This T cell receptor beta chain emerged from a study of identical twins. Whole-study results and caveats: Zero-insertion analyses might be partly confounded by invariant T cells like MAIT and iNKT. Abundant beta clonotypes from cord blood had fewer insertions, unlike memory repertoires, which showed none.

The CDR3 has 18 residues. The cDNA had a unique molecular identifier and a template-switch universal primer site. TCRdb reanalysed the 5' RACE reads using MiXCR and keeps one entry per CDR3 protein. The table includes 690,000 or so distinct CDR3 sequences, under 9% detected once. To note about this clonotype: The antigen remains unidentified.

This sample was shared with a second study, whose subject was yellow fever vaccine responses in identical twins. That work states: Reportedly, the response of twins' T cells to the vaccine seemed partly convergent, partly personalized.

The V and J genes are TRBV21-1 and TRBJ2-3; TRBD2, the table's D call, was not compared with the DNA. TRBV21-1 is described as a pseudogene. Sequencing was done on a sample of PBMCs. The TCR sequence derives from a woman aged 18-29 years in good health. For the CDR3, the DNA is TGTGCCAGCAGCAAAGTGCCACTATGGCGGGAGAGCACAGATACGCAGTATTTT. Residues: CASSKVPLWRESTDTQYF.